This T cell receptor (beta chain) was captured by sequencing in a study of beta chain features in type 1 diabetes. The wider study: Age and gender were similar between patients and healthy donors, as were cell yields. Study findings and constraints: TCRB CDR3s were moderately but significantly shorter in Type 1 diabetes patients in all four CD4+ subsets. A cDNA-based sequencing approach could over-represent cells with high TCR expression.

The sequenced template was cDNA made from the entire isolated RNA. Mean read depth for naive, central memory and regulatory T cell samples was around 3.8 million reads. Assay used: immunoSEQ multiplex PCR; TCRdb lists only in-frame clones, some missing. The sample lists about 280,000 clones; over 14% were seen once. V lost 7 bases and J lost 4, with 15 bases in between. CDR3 length: 13 amino acids. The germline V gene encodes CDR1 SQVTM and CDR2 ANQGSEA. This clone has only a few counts. Its target is unknown. This TCR was recovered from a young man with type 1 diabetes. The chain uses TRBV29-1 and TRBJ2-3, with a weak D call TRBD2 (6 bases). The specimen was naive CD4+ T cells from blood. The CDR3 sequence: CSARTKIADTQYF. The CDR3 nucleotides are TGCAGCGCCCGGACTAAAATCGCAGATACGCAGTATTTT.